The 30 T cell receptor beta chains listed next were all sequenced from one sample in a study of T cell responses to AZD1222 COVID-19 vaccine (dated by TCRdb to about 2021). Reading the label with the study, this specimen's time point is: baseline before first vaccination. The treatment or condition label, read with the paper, signifies: meningococcal conjugate vaccine given as trial control. The library was built by means of the immunoSEQ multiplex PCR assay. Imported from immuneACCESS, the table was reduced by TCRdb to in-frame sequences with V and J called. These copies leave out some clones; in studies compared against another copy, an unresolved V gene accounts for under half, and the cause of the remainder is not known. The sample table shows roughly 150,000 clones, and approximately 89% are seen once. 3% to 4% of the sample lies in the top ten. The source was peripheral blood, collected on day 0 of MenACWY control vaccination. The receptors derive from an adult in good health.

This chain joins TRBV9 and TRBJ2-1; the D gene is possibly TRBD1 (6 bases). The germline CDR1 and CDR2 sequences are SGDLS and YYNGEE. The CDR3 has 15 amino acids. V lost 1 base, J lost 7 bases, and 15 bases lay in between. This CDR3 is CASSVTGTPPNEQFF. CDR3 coding DNA: TGTGCCAGCAGCGTAACAGGGACCCCCCCGAATGAGCAGTTCTTC.

The CDR3, as DNA: TGTGCCATCAGTGAGTCGAAAGGGCTAGGGGAGCAGTTCTTC. It is translated as CAISESKGLGEQFF. The chain has TRBV10-3 and TRBJ2-1, with unresolved D. The V end lost 0 bases, the J end lost 10 bases, and 13 bases lay between the germline ends. This CDR3 is built from 14 residues. Germline loops: CDR1 ENHRY, CDR2 SYGVKD.

J is TRBJ2-2 and V is TRBV4-1; D unresolved. The CDR3 spans 13 residues. In germline, CDR1 is MGHRA, CDR2 YSYEKL. Deletions cut 0 bases from V and 8 bases from J, with 7 bases between. The CDR3 bases are TGCGCCAGCAGCCAAGAGGGGTTGGGGGAGCTGTTTTTT. This encodes CASSQEGLGELFF.

The chain combines TRBV7-2 with TRBJ1-4; 8 bases match TRBD1. Germline lookup yields CDR1 SGHTA and CDR2 FQGNSA. This CDR3 spans 15 amino acids. V lost 4 bases, J lost 4 bases, and 5 bases stayed unmatched. The CDR3 loop is CASSSGGAGNEKLFF. The CDR3 DNA is TGTGCCAGCAGCTCAGGGGGCGCCGGTAATGAAAAACTGTTTTTT. Complete variable domain (other parts from reference TRBV7-2 and TRBJ1-4): GAGVSQSPSNKVTEKGKDVELRCDPISGHTALYWYRQSLGQGLEFLIYFQGNSAPDKSGLPSDRFSAERTGGSVSTLTIQRTQQEDSAVYLCASSSGGAGNEKLFFGSGTQLSVL.

The rearrangement uses TRBV11-1 and TRBJ2-7; a possible D gene is TRBD2 (6 bases). The CDR3 consists of 13 residues. Trimming cost V 2 bases and J 5 bases, with 10 bases left between them. CDR1 and CDR2 from the germline V gene are SGHAT and FQDESV (reference sequence). DNA of the CDR3: TGTGCCAGCAGCTTATTTCGGGAGAACGAGCAGTACTTC. It translates to CASSLFRENEQYF.

This sequence joins TRBV6-2 or TRBV6-3 and TRBJ2-3, with 8 bases matching TRBD2. CDR3 size: 16 residues. Germline lookup yields CDR1 MNHEY and CDR2 SVGEGT. Losses at the gene ends were 2 bases for V and 3 bases for J; bases not matched to a gene: 7. The CDR3 DNA reads TGTGCCAGCAGTTACGGGCGGGGGGCGCCTACAGATACGCAGTATTTT. Its translation is CASSYGRGAPTDTQYF.

The rearrangement links TRBV21-1 to TRBJ2-2. TRBV21-1 has pseudogene status. The CDR3 length is 15 residues. CDR3 amino acids: CASSNGSSFTGELFF. The CDR3 coding sequence is TGTGCCAGCAGCAACGGCAGCTCGTTCACCGGGGAGCTGTTTTTT.

The genes are TRBV28 and TRBJ2-7; 11 bases map to TRBD1. Germline assignment: CDR1 MDHEN and CDR2 SYDVKM. V shed 6 bases and J 2 bases; nucleotides not matched to a gene: 6. The CDR3 sequence is 15 residues long. This chain's CDR3 is CASRFGTGGPYEQYF. The CDR3 nucleotides read TGTGCCAGCAGGTTCGGGACAGGGGGTCCCTACGAGCAGTACTTC.

V and J are TRBV7-9 and TRBJ2-7, with D possibly TRBD1 on 6 matching bases. V gave up 1 base and J gave up 4 bases, with 11 bases separating them. Germline V gene lookup returns CDR1 SEHNR and CDR2 FQNEAQ (reference sequence). This CDR3 contains 14 residues. In DNA, the CDR3 is TGTGCCAGCAGCTTAGAGAGTACAGGGTACGAGCAGTACTTC. Encoded protein: CASSLESTGYEQYF.

This clone was recorded once. The chain employs TRBV4-2 and TRBJ1-1; 8 nucleotides line up with TRBD1. The trim removed 2 bases at V and 6 bases at J, leaving 11 bases unmatched. There are 16 residues in the CDR3. Germline CDR1 LGHNA, CDR2 YNFKEQ. The CDR3 protein is CASSQQVTGGDSEAFF. The CDR3 nucleotides are TGTGCCAGCAGCCAACAAGTAACAGGGGGGGATTCTGAAGCTTTCTTT.

CDR3 bases: TGTGCCATCAGCGGGCAGTTGAACTATGGCTACACCTTC. Encoded protein: CAISGQLNYGYTF. The chain recombines TRBV10-3 with TRBJ1-2; D not resolved. Trimming left V 6 bases short and J 2 bases short, with 10 bases between. The CDR3 totals 13 residues. Looked up from germline, CDR1 is ENHRY and CDR2 is SYGVKD.

The J gene is TRBJ2-7, the V gene TRBV11-2; D possibly matches TRBD1 or TRBD2 (5 bases each). V was cut by 5 bases and J by 6 bases, with 20 bases left in between. CDR3 length: 15 residues. Germline V lookup: CDR1 SGHAT, CDR2 FQNNGV. Here the CDR3 DNA reads TGTGCCAGCAGCCATTCCGGGACCGCGACCCGCGAGCAGTACTTC. It encodes CASSHSGTATREQYF.

This chain links TRBV5-1 with TRBJ2-5, with D perhaps matching TRBD2 (6 bases). Germline-derived CDR1 and CDR2 are SGHRS and YFSETQ. The CDR3 runs to 16 residues. The V end lost 4 bases, the J end lost 4 bases, and 20 bases lay between the germline ends. The CDR3 DNA reads TGCGCCAGCAGCCTGGCGGGGACTCCAGGAGGAGAGACCCAGTACTTC. It translates to CASSLAGTPGGETQYF.

The J gene is TRBJ2-2, the V gene TRBV5-8; D is unresolved. This CDR3 spans 14 amino acids. Per the germline V gene, CDR1 is SGHTS and CDR2 is YDEGEE. Trimming left V 2 bases short and J 1 base short, with 6 bases between. The CDR3 DNA reads as TGTGCCAGCAGCTTAGGCCGGAACACCGGGGAGCTGTTTTTT. Residues: CASSLGRNTGELFF.

V gene TRBV9 combines with J gene TRBJ2-5, with 7 bases aligning to TRBD1. The trim removed 3 bases at V and 5 bases at J, leaving 10 bases unmatched. The germline V gene has CDR1 SGDLS and CDR2 YYNGEE. The CDR3 is made up of 15 amino acids. CDR3 bases: TGTGCCAGCAGCGCCGAAAGGGACAGCACTGAGACCCAGTACTTC. Amino acids: CASSAERDSTETQYF.

V gene TRBV4-3 combines with J gene TRBJ2-1; 13 positions agree with TRBD2. CDR3 length equals 16 residues. The trim removed 4 bases at V and 4 bases at J, leaving 4 bases unmatched. Germline V gene data show CDR1 as LGHNA and CDR2 as YSLEER. Written as DNA, the CDR3 is TGCGCCAGCAGCCTGGGGACTAGCGGGGATTACAATGAGCAGTTCTTC. It encodes CASSLGTSGDYNEQFF.

The V gene is TRBV12-3 or TRBV12-4, the J gene TRBJ2-7; D is undetermined. Deletions cut 2 bases from V and 2 bases from J, with 7 bases between. CDR3 length: 13 residues. CDR3 region: CASSLRRPYEQYF. The CDR3, as DNA: TGTGCCAGCAGTTTACGCAGACCCTACGAGCAGTACTTC.

Here the CDR3 reads CASSSHEGRDGYTF. The CDR3 DNA reads TGCGCCAGCAGCTCCCACGAAGGGAGGGATGGCTACACCTTC. The genes are TRBV5-1 and TRBJ1-2; no clear D. Germline V gene data show CDR1 as SGHRS and CDR2 as YFSETQ. With 3 bases removed from V and 6 bases from J, the gap between germline ends came to 15 bases. The CDR3 consists of 14 residues.

The J gene is TRBJ1-1, the V gene TRBV19, with D possibly TRBD1 on 5 matching bases. CDR1 is LNHDA, CDR2 SQIVND, per germline (reference sequence). The ends were cut back, 5 bases at V and 3 bases at J, with 10 bases in the middle. The CDR3 runs 13 residues. DNA of the CDR3: TGTGCCAGTAGTCTGGGACGCTACACTGAAGCTTTCTTT. Its protein product is CASSLGRYTEAFF.

The genes are TRBV14 and TRBJ1-3; D not resolved. Trimming took off 0 bases at V and 6 bases at J, with 6 bases between the two ends. CDR3 size: 13 residues. Germline CDR1 SGHDN, CDR2 FVKESK. The CDR3 coding sequence is TGTGCCAGCAGCCAAGATCGGGAAAACACCATATATTTT. Translated, it gives CASSQDRENTIYF.

V and J are TRBV5-4 and TRBJ1-3; 9 bases align to TRBD1. This CDR3 has 15 residues. Germline CDR1 and CDR2: SGHNT and YYREEE (reference sequence). With V trimmed by 4 bases and J by 4 bases, 6 bases remained unmatched. CDR3 DNA sequence: TGTGCCAGCAGCGGGGGACAGGGAAAAGGAAACACCATATATTTT. Its translation is CASSGGQGKGNTIYF. The complete variable domain, with remaining parts taken from reference TRBV5-4 and TRBJ1-3, reads ETGVTQSPTHLIKTRGQQVTLRCSSQSGHNTVSWYQQALGQGPQFIFQYYREEENGRGNFPPRFSGLQFPNYSSELNVNALELDDSALYLCASSGGQGKGNTIYFGEGSWLTVV.

This sequence joins TRBV9 and TRBJ2-7; TRBD1 might be the D (5 bases). The CDR3 is 15 amino acids. V gave up 0 bases and J gave up 0 bases, with 10 bases separating them. Germline V gene sequence: CDR1 SGDLS, CDR2 YYNGEE. The CDR3 loop reads CASSVGGSSSYEQYF. As DNA, the CDR3 is TGTGCCAGCAGCGTAGGGGGCAGCAGCTCCTACGAGCAGTACTTC.

The J gene is TRBJ2-1, the V gene TRBV20-1; no clear D gene. Germline CDR1 and CDR2: DFQATT and SNEGSKA (reference sequence). The CDR3 covers 11 residues. V dropped 5 bases and J dropped 7 bases, with 9 bases sitting between them. CDR3: CSAAPRNEQFF. DNA of the CDR3: TGCAGTGCTGCCCCGAGGAATGAGCAGTTCTTC.

CDR3 DNA sequence: TGTGCCAGCTCACTCCAGCAGGCGGGCTATCAGTACAATGAGCAGTTCTTC. This encodes CASSLQQAGYQYNEQFF. This sequence joins TRBV18 and TRBJ2-1; a possible D gene is TRBD2 (5 bases). The CDR3 is 17 residues long. V lost 4 bases to trimming and J lost 4 bases, with 20 bases between them. Germline CDR1 and CDR2: KGHSH and LQKENI.

Concerning this clone: Other DNA sequences from this sample encode an identical CDR3 as well. The genes are TRBV12-3 or TRBV12-4 and TRBJ1-2; no clear D. The CDR3 has 13 residues. The germline V and J ends were trimmed by 6 bases and 1 base, with 9 bases remaining between them. The CDR3 is CASRPGNNYGYTF. The CDR3 DNA reads TGTGCCAGCAGGCCAGGCAATAACTATGGCTACACCTTC.

The V and J genes are TRBV27 and TRBJ2-7; D ambiguous. CDR1 MNHEY and CDR2 SMNVEV come from the germline V gene (reference sequence). V was trimmed by 4 bases and J by 4 bases, leaving 14 bases between them. The CDR3 totals 14 residues. In DNA, the CDR3 is TGTGCCAGCAGTTCGAGCGTGGGCCGGTACGAGCAGTACTTC. Encoded protein: CASSSSVGRYEQYF.

The genes are TRBV5-4 and TRBJ1-2; D unresolved. The CDR3 length is 14 residues. Germline CDR1 SGHNT, CDR2 YYREEE (reference sequence). Deletions cut 0 bases from V and 8 bases from J, with 14 bases between. The CDR3 DNA reads TGTGCCAGCAGCTTGGCTCAGTTCGGCCAGGGCTACACCTTC. It specifies CASSLAQFGQGYTF.

The J gene is TRBJ2-3, the V gene TRBV5-1, with D perhaps matching TRBD1 (5 bases). The CDR3 length is 14 residues. The V end lost 4 bases, the J end lost 2 bases, and 11 bases lay between the germline ends. From germline, CDR1 is SGHRS and CDR2 YFSETQ. The CDR3 region has the DNA TGCGCCAGCAGCCGGACACTTATCACAGATACGCAGTATTTT. It is translated as CASSRTLITDTQYF.

The gene calls are TRBV29-1 and TRBJ1-6, with 8 bases fitting TRBD1. Per the germline V gene, CDR1 is SQVTM and CDR2 is ANQGSEA. V was pared by 7 bases and J by 9 bases, with 8 bases of the junction left unmatched. The CDR3 has 13 amino acids. The CDR3, as DNA: TGCAGCGCGAAGACAGGGGTGGGTTCACCCCTCCACTTT. Translation: CSAKTGVGSPLHF.

V and J are TRBV19 and TRBJ2-1, with 10 nucleotides matching TRBD1. With 0 bases clipped from V and 5 bases from J, the junction kept 4 bases outside the gene matches. The CDR3 has 16 amino acids. Germline lookup yields CDR1 LNHDA and CDR2 SQIVND (reference sequence). CDR3 region: CASSIEAGTGDNEQFF. The CDR3 DNA reads as TGTGCCAGTAGTATAGAGGCCGGGACAGGGGACAATGAGCAGTTCTTC.